This TCR beta chain was retrieved from a study of CD8 T cells in ankylosing spondylitis. Quantitative 5'-RACE with molecular barcodes was used to make the TCR beta libraries. TCRdb reprocessed the 5' RACE reads via MiXCR and lists one record per CDR3 protein. The profile covers 200,000 to 250,000 distinct CDR3 sequences, with approximately 24% appearing a single time and approximately 6.6% taken by the ten largest. Study-wide points: In ankylosing spondylitis patients, matched synovial fluid reportedly showed significant enrichment of disease-linked clones. Ankylosing spondylitis blood seemed to carry a telltale TCR beta motif made of under 10 highly homologous variants. Disease-linked clones bore a CD8+ phenotype, appearing relatively rarely in peripheral blood.

Comment on this clonotype: Its antigen is unknown.

This CDR3 region has 16 residues. CDR1 is DFQATT, CDR2 SNEGSKA, per germline (reference sequence). The trim removed 0 bases at V and 2 bases at J, leaving 9 bases unmatched. The source of this sequence is a male donor with ankylosing spondylitis or in good health (not recorded which). The J gene is TRBJ2-7, the V gene TRBV20-1; TRBD1 aligns across 8 bases. What was sequenced was blood, either unsorted or a sorted T cell fraction (not recorded which). CDR3 sequence (DNA): TGCAGTGCTAGAGATCCAGGGGGCGCATCCACCTACGAGCAGTACTTC. It codes for CSARDPGGASTYEQYF.